This T cell receptor beta chain came from a study of T-cell memory formation after mild COVID-19. Points from the study as a whole: Detection of some responders pre-infection suggested pre-existing cross-reactive memory T cells participated.

Per germline, CDR1 SGHTA and CDR2 FQGNSA. CDR3 length equals 16 residues. The V gene lost 1 base and the J gene lost 4 bases, with 16 bases spanning the gap. This clonotype has just a few counts. Its antigen is as yet unknown. TCRdb fed the 5' RACE reads into MiXCR, producing one record per CDR3 protein. The profile shows 250,000 to 400,000 distinct CDR3 sequences, 13% to 15% of them singletons. The rearrangement joins TRBV7-2 to TRBJ2-5; D is unresolved. The receptor comes from a man between 18 and 35 years old who had mild COVID-19 (a few samples of this study predate the infection). Cell type and time point are not known. The sequenced material came from PBMCs or a T cell subset sorted from them (not recorded which). Here the CDR3 reads CASSLGIIASVETQYF. The DNA of the CDR3 is TGTGCCAGCAGCTTAGGAATTATTGCATCTGTAGAGACCCAGTACTTC.